This note documents a single T cell receptor beta chain sequence. The record originates from a study of control samples from healthy donors and cancer patients. The data were produced by immunoSEQ multiplex PCR, yet TCRdb's version contains in-frame clones alone and is incomplete. The profile shows roughly 63,000 clones, around 91% of them singletons. V lost 2 bases to trimming and J lost 7 bases; unmatched junction nucleotides: 5. The germline V gene has CDR1 SEHNR and CDR2 FQNEAQ (reference sequence). The CDR3 spans 15 residues. The clonotype was recovered from a man between 60 and 75 years old with colorectal cancer. Sequenced sample: PBMCs. The chain recombines TRBV7-9 with TRBJ1-5, with 10 bases identical to TRBD1. CDR3 protein: CASSLSGTGVQPQHF. CDR3 sequence (DNA): TGTGCCAGCAGCTTATCGGGGACAGGGGTCCAGCCCCAGCATTTT.